This TCR beta chain was sequenced during a study of shared clonotypes between healthy human individuals (dated by TCRdb to the early 2020s). Context from the whole study: The cohort comprised a couple of women and three men aged 18 to 49 years. Different laboratories and diverse techniques were used to prepare libraries and sequence TCR repertoires, to increase sequencing depth and limit assay-specific biases. To estimate repertoire size and how much clonotype sharing occurs between individuals, the study deeply sequenced the blood TCR repertoires of several healthy adults. Per donor, three plates each were used for CD4 naive and CD4 memory, two for CD8 naive, and one for CD8 memory. Between about 0.85 and 9.5 billion PBMCs per donor were obtained by leukapheresis.

TCR CDR3 regions were amplified from genomic DNA by multiplex PCR using the deep immunoSEQ assay. Extracted genomic DNA from each cell subset was spread evenly across all wells of several immunoSEQ 96-well plates, with each plate serving as a replicate. For sorted subsets, about 210 ng of genomic DNA, equivalent to around 29,000 T cell genomes, went into each replicate PCR. The purified libraries were quantified using a Qubit 3.0 fluorometer, sized with a Bioanalyzer 2100, and then quantified again using the KAPA Library Quantification kit. Each immunoSEQ 96-well plate was sequenced on its own single-read 150-cycle Illumina NextSeq 550 flow cell. The authors' pipeline ran thus. Because the immunoSEQ output included only junctional sequences and no quality scores, the filtering could not be the same as the filtering used for full-length reads. To assign V/J genes and CDR3, sequences were annotated against IMGT germline references using PyIR, a Python wrapper for IgBLAST v1.9. Reads with weak V/J assignments (E-value above 1e-6), missing CDR3, stop codons, out-of-frame junctions, or ambiguous translated residues were removed. A V3J clonotype was defined by an identical inferred V gene, J gene, and CDR3 amino acid sequence. Percentage overlap between repertoires was calculated by dividing the number of shared unique clonotypes by the size of the smaller repertoire. Repertoire richness was assessed with RTK rarefaction, the Chao1 estimator, and Recon v2.1 estimates of unobserved clonotypes. For all TCRbeta clonotypes obtained by the gDNA method from four donors, generation probabilities were computed with OLGA. TCRdb's version of the immuneACCESS table is confined to in-frame rearrangements and falls short of the full clone set. An unresolved V gene accounts for under half of the shortfall where checked; the remainder is of unknown origin. That table supplies the V and J calls and clone size; D and trimming were determined from the DNA. Counted in this sample were some 700,000 clones; about 90% of them appeared once. The top ten clonotypes cover 34% of the sample.

Findings and caveats that apply to the study as a whole: Sampling was restricted to blood, and TCR repertoires in tissue are likely to differ from TCR repertoires in blood. Rarefaction of sorted-subset datasets indicated incomplete sequencing despite the large sequencing depth. Higher generation probabilities were observed for clonotypes shared by all four sorted-subset donors than for non-shared clonotypes. The genetic and exposure-history diversity represented was limited by the small number of donors. Across a few donors, about 5.2% of naive CD4, 3% to 3.5% of naive CD8, roughly 2.3% of memory CD4, and roughly 0.41% of memory CD8 clonotypes were shared. Larger estimated clonotype richness was generally found for naive subsets than for memory subsets. Pairwise subsampling indicated that sequencing depth was expected to affect the degree of clonotype sharing among donors.

The donors were healthy, HIV-negative adults who had no recently reported acute infections or vaccinations. Every donor was a Caucasian adult living in Nashville, Tennessee, USA. CD8 memory samples consisted of magnetically selected CD45RO+ cells combined with CCR7-negative CD45RA+ effector memory (TemRA) cells. Blood was obtained by leukapheresis, after which PBMCs were separated by Ficoll-Histopaque density gradient centrifugation and cryopreserved in liquid nitrogen vapor phase. Analytical flow cytometry was used to check the purity and quantity of every magnetically sorted T cell population. From each sorted fraction, genomic DNA was isolated and quantified by UV absorbance on a Nanodrop 2000c. At the junction V is shortened by 5 bases and J by 2 bases, with 19 bases in between. The CDR3 spans 16 residues, from the cysteine through the phenylalanine. Just the 48-base CDR3 DNA is kept, in frame starting at base 1. As encoded in the germline V gene, CDR1 is MGHRA while CDR2 is YSYEKL.

Comments on this clone: It lacks a known antigen. Nothing much larger sits one base from this clone, and base qualities are not available.

The sequence is built from TRBV4-1 and TRBJ2-7; the D gene cannot be named for sure. The clonotype comes from a man younger than 35 in good health. Some clones in this sample may be carry-over from other donors' samples. Sequencing was performed on memory CD8+ T cells from PBMCs. The cell subset or site label here, explained by the study, means: CD45RO+ cells pooled with CCR7-negative TemRA cells. The encoded CDR3 is CASSGRSGALTYEQYF. The DNA is as follows: TGCGCCAGCAGCGGACGTTCGGGCGCCCTGACCTACGAGCAGTACTTC.